Below are 16 T cell receptor beta chains sequenced from a single sample in a study of spatial heterogeneity in lung cancer (dated by TCRdb to between 2018 and 2020). What this sample's time point label stands for: blood at routine non-recurrence follow-up after resection. Whole RNA extracted from tumor and nontumor lung tissue, or from cryopreserved PBMC samples, was used for TCR sequencing without cell sorting. The receptor library was made with 5' RACE. The sequencing machine was a NextSeq 500. In TCRdb, the public reads were trimmed at Q25 with fastp and aligned with MiXCR, with productive beta chains retained. Merged by CDR3 protein, the rows form single entries marked with the most common genes and DNA. The sample profile shows under 30,000 distinct CDR3 sequences; 5% to 6% of them were found once. The leading ten clones occupy roughly 21% of the sample. The specimen was PBMCs, collected at follow-up. The receptors were gathered from a male donor with early-stage non-small cell lung cancer.

This clonotype came up a few times. CDR3 DNA sequence: TGTGCCAGCAGCTTATTTGCAGGCGGGAATGAAAAACTGTTTTTT. Translating it yields CASSLFAGGNEKLFF. The chain links TRBV11-3 to TRBJ1-4; D unresolved. V was trimmed by 2 bases and J by 5 bases, leaving 12 bases between them. This CDR3 comprises 15 residues. Germline V gene sequence: CDR1 SGHNT, CDR2 YENEEA.

The J gene is TRBJ2-7, the V gene TRBV10-3; D is possibly TRBD1 (6 bases). Trimming took 2 bases from V and 2 from J, leaving 16 bases between them. CDR1 ENHRY and CDR2 SYGVKD come from the germline V gene. This CDR3 is built from 16 residues. CDR3 in DNA: TGTGCCATCAGTGAGAGAGTGGACAGATCCGCCTACGAGCAGTACTTC. This sequence encodes CAISERVDRSAYEQYF.

At least ten counts were recorded for this clonotype. This chain joins TRBV30 and TRBJ1-5; tentatively, D is TRBD1 (5 bases). The CDR3 runs 14 residues. CDR1 and CDR2 from the germline V gene are GTSNPN and SVGIG (reference sequence). V lost 0 bases and J lost 5, with 11 bases in between. CDR3 bases: TGTGCCTGGAGTGTAGGGACGAAAGATCAGCCCCAGCATTTT. Protein: CAWSVGTKDQPQHF.

In its sample, this clonotype was seen many times. The V and J genes are TRBV29-1 and TRBJ1-5; D is unresolved. V lost 7 bases and J 1 base, leaving 11 bases between the germline ends. CDR3 length: 13 amino acids. Per the germline V gene, CDR1 is SQVTM and CDR2 is ANQGSEA. This CDR3 reads CSAQAASNQPQHF. CDR3 in DNA: TGCAGCGCCCAGGCAGCAAGCAATCAGCCCCAGCATTTT.

In its sample, this clonotype was seen many times. The chain uses TRBV2 and TRBJ2-4, with D perhaps TRBD2 (5 bases). The CDR3 spans 9 residues. The germline CDR1 and CDR2 sequences are SNHLY and FYNNEI. The V end lost 5 bases, the J end lost 13 bases, and 6 bases lay between the germline ends. Here the CDR3 reads CASSPGQYF. In DNA form, the CDR3 reads TGTGCCAGCAGTCCGGGGCAGTACTTC.

This clonotype was seen ten or more times. The chain joins TRBV5-6 to TRBJ1-6, with TRBD1 identical over 9 bases. V trimming: 3 bases; J trimming: 6 bases; junction bases outside the gene matches: 7. Looked up from germline, CDR1 is SGHDT and CDR2 is YYEEEE. The CDR3 covers 16 residues. As DNA, the CDR3 is TGTGCCAGCAGCTGGGGACAGGGAAATTCTAATTCACCCCTCCACTTT. Translating it yields CASSWGQGNSNSPLHF.

This rearrangement joins TRBV5-7 to TRBJ2-7, with unresolved D. TRBV5-7 is flagged as an ORF with uncertain function. Trimming pared 4 bases from V and 7 bases from J, leaving 15 bases between. CDR3 length equals 13 residues. CDR3 DNA sequence: TGTGCCAGCAGCCACGGAACTACAATAGAGCAGTACGTC. Its translation is CASSHGTTIEQYV.

In its sample, this clonotype is medium-sized. V usage is TRBV14 and J usage is TRBJ2-7; 9 nucleotides line up with TRBD2. In germline, CDR1 is SGHDN, CDR2 FVKESK. CDR3 length equals 14 residues. The ends lost 4 bases at V and 0 bases at J; junction bases unmatched: 1. The CDR3 nucleotides are TGTGCCAGCAGCCTTAGCGGGAGCTCCTACGAGCAGTACGTC. Protein sequence: CASSLSGSSYEQYV.

V and J are TRBV6-5 and TRBJ1-4; 9 bases match TRBD1. This CDR3 has 14 amino acids. The germline V gene has CDR1 MNHEY and CDR2 SVGAGI. The V and J ends lost 6 bases and 8 bases, in that order; junction bases with no gene match: 7. CDR3 protein: CASSRGTGSEKLFF. CDR3 coding DNA: TGTGCCAGCAGCCGCGGGACAGGGAGCGAAAAACTGTTTTTT.

This clonotype was found many times. The gene calls are TRBV6-6 and TRBJ2-5; D could derive from TRBD1 or TRBD2 (6 bases each). The CDR3 spans 14 residues. Deletions cut 6 bases from V and 4 bases from J, with 15 bases between. From germline, CDR1 is MNHNY and CDR2 SVGAGI (reference sequence). This chain's CDR3 is CASRALEGGETQYF. Written as DNA, the CDR3 is TGTGCCAGCAGGGCCCTCGAGGGGGGAGAGACCCAGTACTTC.

This clonotype was recorded many times. The J gene is TRBJ2-1, the V gene TRBV7-3; D is possibly TRBD1 (6 bases). CDR1 and CDR2 (germline): SGHTA, FQGTGA. V was shortened by 4 bases and J by 5 bases, with 9 bases between the two germline ends. This CDR3 has 13 amino acids. DNA for the CDR3: TGTGCCAGCAGCTCCGGACAGCACAATGAGCAGTTCTTC. It specifies CASSSGQHNEQFF.

This clonotype was seen only a few times. The J gene is TRBJ2-7, the V gene TRBV7-2; D remains ambiguous. Trimming stripped 1 base from V and 2 bases from J, with 3 bases between. The CDR3 has 12 residues. CDR1 SGHTA and CDR2 FQGNSA come from the germline V gene. CDR3: CASSLDPYEQYF. As DNA, the CDR3 is TGTGCCAGCAGCTTAGATCCCTACGAGCAGTACTTC.

DNA for the CDR3: TGTGCCAGCAGTCCTTTAGCGGGAGGACAGTTCTTC. It yields the protein CASSPLAGGQFF. The chain links TRBV12-3 or TRBV12-4 to TRBJ2-1; 10 bases map to TRBD2. Trimming took 5 bases from V and 13 from J; bases not matched to a gene: 5. CDR3 size: 12 residues.

This clonotype was counted at least ten times. The rearrangement links TRBV30 to TRBJ2-5; TRBD2 might be the D (6 bases). V lost 5 bases to trimming and J lost 4 bases, with 20 bases between them. The CDR3 contains 15 residues. The germline CDR1 and CDR2 sequences are GTSNPN and SVGIG (reference sequence). The CDR3 bases are TGTGCCTGGGGGGGACTGCTGGGGCTTCGAGAGACCCAGTACTTC. Protein sequence: CAWGGLLGLRETQYF.

The table lists this clonotype with many counts. V is TRBV6-1 and J is TRBJ1-1, with 9 positions matching TRBD1. The ends lost 5 bases at V and 4 bases at J; junction bases unmatched: 2. The CDR3 contains 13 residues. Germline V gives CDR1 MNHNS, CDR2 SASEGT. The chain's CDR3 is CASSRDRVTEAFF. The CDR3 DNA sequence: TGTGCCAGCAGTCGGGACAGGGTCACTGAAGCTTTCTTT.

This clonotype occurred many times. The chain has TRBV29-1 and TRBJ2-6; tentative D call: TRBD2 (6 bases). Trimming pared 6 bases from V and 1 base from J, leaving 7 bases between. The germline gives CDR1 SQVTM, CDR2 ANQGSEA. The CDR3 is 13 residues long. The chain's CDR3 is CSVGRSGANVLTF. DNA of the CDR3: TGCAGCGTAGGGAGGTCTGGGGCCAACGTCCTGACTTTC.